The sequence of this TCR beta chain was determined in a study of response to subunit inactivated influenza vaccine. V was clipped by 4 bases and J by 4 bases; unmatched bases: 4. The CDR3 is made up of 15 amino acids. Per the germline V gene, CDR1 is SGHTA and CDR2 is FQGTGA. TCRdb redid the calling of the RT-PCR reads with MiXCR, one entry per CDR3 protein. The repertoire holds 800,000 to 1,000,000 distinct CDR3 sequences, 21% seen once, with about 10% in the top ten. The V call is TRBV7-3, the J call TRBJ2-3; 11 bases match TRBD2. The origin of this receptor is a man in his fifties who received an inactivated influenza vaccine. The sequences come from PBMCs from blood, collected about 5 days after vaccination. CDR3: CASSYSGRDSDTQYF. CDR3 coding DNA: TGTGCCAGCAGCTATAGCGGGAGGGACTCAGATACGCAGTATTTT. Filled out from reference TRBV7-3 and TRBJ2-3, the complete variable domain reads GAGVSQTPSNKVTEKGKYVELRCDPISGHTALYWYRQSLGQGPEFLIYFQGTGAADDSGLPNDRFFAVRPEGSVSTLKIQRTERGDSAVYLCASSYSGRDSDTQYFGPGTRLTVL.